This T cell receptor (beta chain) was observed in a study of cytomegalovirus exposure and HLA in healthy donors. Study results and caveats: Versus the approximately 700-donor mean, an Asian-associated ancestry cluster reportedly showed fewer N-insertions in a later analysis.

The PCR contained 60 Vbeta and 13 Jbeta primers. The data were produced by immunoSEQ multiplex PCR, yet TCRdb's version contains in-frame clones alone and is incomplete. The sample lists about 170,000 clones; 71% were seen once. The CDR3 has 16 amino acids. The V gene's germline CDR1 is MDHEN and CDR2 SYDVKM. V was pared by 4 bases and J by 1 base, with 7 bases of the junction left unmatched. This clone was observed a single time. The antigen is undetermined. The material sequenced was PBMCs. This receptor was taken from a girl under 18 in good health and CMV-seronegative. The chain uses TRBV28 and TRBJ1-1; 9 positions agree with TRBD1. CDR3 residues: CASSSGTGSRNTEAFF. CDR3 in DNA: TGTGCCAGCAGTTCCGGGACAGGGTCTAGGAACACTGAAGCTTTCTTT.